These T cell receptor beta chains were read from a single sample in a study of spatial heterogeneity in lung cancer. TCRdb re-derived calls from the 5' RACE reads in MiXCR, one entry per CDR3 protein. The table shows roughly 60,000 distinct CDR3 sequences, with 7% to 10% occurring only once. The sequences come from PBMCs, collected at surgery. These receptors originate from a female donor with early-stage non-small cell lung cancer. Both conserved end residues are part of each CDR3. Each record gives: clone size, V gene, CDR3 protein. Clone size is not always given. Where it is, it says once, few, many or a class for expanded clones.

few	TRBV29-1	CSVEFGTSENNEQFF
NA	TRBV18	CASSPQGPLYNEQFF
NA	TRBV5-6	CASSLQGPQANSPLHF
NA	TRBV5-1	CASSFRDSTSGNTIYF
few	TRBV20-1	CSAHDRGAYNEQFF
many	TRBV3-1	CASSQGSIVVEAFF
NA	TRBV27	CASSLVGTEIQETQYF
many	TRBV28	CASSLASGGYSYEQYF
NA	TRBV3-1	CASSQRGSGDNEQFF
NA	TRBV20-1	CSVQGGPTDTQYF
NA	TRBV5-1	CASSPGTSGGATDTQYF
many	TRBV29-1	CSVETGGGQPQHF
few	TRBV19	CASSFSGGNTGELFF
many	TRBV29-1	CSVYTDRAYWAFF
many	TRBV6-5	CASSRGTGGTEAFF
many	TRBV12-5	CASGLVLGRTNTEAFF
NA	TRBV20-1	CSASHGPLAGGETQYF
NA	TRBV10-1	CASSGQVDSPLHF
NA	TRBV6-2/TRBV6-3	CASSRTPGQAPQHF
few	TRBV5-1	CASSTSRDSEAFF
few	TRBV5-1	CASSLGAEWGNSPLHF
medium-sized	TRBV7-9	CASSLGLTGGETQYF
NA	TRBV28	CASSFEGLTGELFF
few	TRBV5-5	CASSLDGRAVNEQFF
many	TRBV5-5	CASSFRGQSNNEQFF
NA	TRBV12-3/TRBV12-4	CASSHGTVSNQPQHF
many	TRBV27	CASSLEGAVTEAFF
NA	TRBV4-1	CASSPQVYNEQLF
many	TRBV27	CASSRVLETEETQYF
few	TRBV5-1	CASSLTTSGANVLTF
NA	TRBV12-2	CASRFMGQRQPQHF
NA	TRBV5-1	CASSLELAGSYEQFF
NA	TRBV7-9	CASTLSDEAFF
many	TRBV12-3/TRBV12-4	CASSLRGRKYF
many	TRBV7-2	CASSSRAGEYGYTF
once	TRBV4-2	CASSQVGGQGVAKNIQYF
NA	TRBV20-1	CSAIDRVGTDTQYF
many	TRBV7-3	CASSRQSYNSPLHF
NA	TRBV5-1	CASSLDSMYGYTF
few	TRBV3-1	CASSQDSEREKLFF
few	TRBV20-1	CSATGGAGEKLFF
many	TRBV11-1	CASSPQTGGGEAFF
many	TRBV5-1	CASSLTGRGTEAFF
NA	TRBV20-1	CSASRQSLGELFF
few	TRBV12-3/TRBV12-4	CASRELAGVEQFF
NA	TRBV6-5	CASGSGTRLNTEAFF
few	TRBV28	CASSLSGLVLYNEQFF
many	TRBV10-3	CAIRGAPSTEAFF
few	TRBV7-9	CASSLEGTQGRNGYTF
many	TRBV14	CASSQEGEIGGIQETQYF
few	TRBV20-1	CSATSGQGVNIQYF
many	TRBV10-3	CAISGGSRPMNTEAFF
NA	TRBV28	CASSIQDSYGYTF
many	TRBV7-2	CASSLARSGLNTGELFF
few	TRBV20-1	CSAKGRGSTGELFF